One and the same sample provided the 5 T cell receptor beta chains below, sequenced in a study of molecular identifiers for immune sequencing clone quantification. TCRdb itself ran the PCR reads through MiXCR, one entry per CDR3 protein. This table has 40,000 to 45,000 distinct CDR3 sequences, approximately 24% appearing once. Sample: naive CD8+ T cells from blood, with Jurkat cell RNA spiked in. Stated subset: FACS-sorted CD8+CD4-CCR7+CD45RA+ naive T cells. The receptor set was obtained from a human donor in good health. Some libraries in this study had Jurkat cell RNA spiked in.

The V and J genes are TRBV12-3 or TRBV12-4 and TRBJ2-2; unclear D gene. V was trimmed by 5 bases and J by 0 bases, leaving 16 bases between them. This CDR3 is built from 17 residues. CDR3 sequence reads: CASSPSLGYPNTGELFF. CDR3 nucleotides: TGTGCCAGCAGTCCCTCCTTGGGCTACCCGAACACCGGGGAGCTGTTTTTT.

This clonotype came up many times. V and J are TRBV20-1 and TRBJ2-5; no clear D gene. This CDR3 contains 14 residues. Trimming stripped 1 base from V and 4 bases from J, with 13 bases between. Germline CDR1 DFQATT, CDR2 SNEGSKA (reference sequence). CDR3 coding DNA: TGCAGTGCTAGAGGCTCGGGCCTAGGAGAGACCCAGTACTTC. It translates to CSARGSGLGETQYF.

This clonotype was counted ten times or more. The chain combines TRBV11-2 with TRBJ2-7; 8 nucleotides align to TRBD1. The CDR3 consists of 14 residues. Trimming at V came to 5 bases and at J to 4 bases, leaving 7 bases not matched to a gene. CDR1 SGHAT and CDR2 FQNNGV come from the germline V gene. The CDR3 protein is CASSNPGQAYEQYF. The CDR3 coding sequence is TGTGCCAGCAGCAACCCGGGACAGGCGTACGAGCAGTACTTC.

Notes on this clonotype: Possible read error: a much larger clone is one base away. This sequence joins TRBV7-2 and TRBJ1-5, with D unclear. The CDR3 is made up of 15 amino acids. The germline V gene has CDR1 SGHTA and CDR2 FQGNSA. CDR3 nucleotide sequence: TGTGCCAGCAGCTTAGTGCCTAGTAGCAATCCGCCCCAGCATTTT. Encoded protein: CASSLVPSSNPPQHF. The full variable domain, with the rest looked up from reference TRBV7-2 and TRBJ1-5, is GAGVSQSPSNKVTEKGKDVELRCDPISGHTALYWYRQSLGQGLEFLIYFQGNSAPDKSGLPSDRFSAERTGGSVSTLTIQRTQQEDSAVYLCASSLVPSSNPPQHFGDGTRLSIL.

Concerning this clonotype: This may arise from a read error, as a much more abundant clone is one base away. The J gene is TRBJ1-1, the V gene TRBV4-1, with D possibly matching TRBD1 (5 bases). The CDR3 is 13 residues long. Trimming left V 4 bases short and J 4 bases short, with 10 bases between. Germline CDR1 is MGHRA and CDR2 is YSYEKL. The CDR3 protein is CASSRTQGTEAFF. The CDR3 DNA reads as TGCGCCAGCAGCCGAACGCAGGGCACTGAAGCTTTCTTT.